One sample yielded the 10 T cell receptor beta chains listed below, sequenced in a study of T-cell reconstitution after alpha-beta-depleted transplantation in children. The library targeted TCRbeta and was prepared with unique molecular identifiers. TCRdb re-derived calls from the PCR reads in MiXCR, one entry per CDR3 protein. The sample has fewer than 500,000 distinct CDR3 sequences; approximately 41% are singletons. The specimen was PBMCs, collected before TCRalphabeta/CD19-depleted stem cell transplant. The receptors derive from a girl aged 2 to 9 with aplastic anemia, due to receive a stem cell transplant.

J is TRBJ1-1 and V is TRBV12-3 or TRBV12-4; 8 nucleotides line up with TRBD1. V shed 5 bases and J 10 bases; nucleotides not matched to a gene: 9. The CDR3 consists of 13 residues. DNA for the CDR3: TGTGCCAGCAGTCGGGACAGGTGGAAAGTAGCTTTCTTT. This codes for CASSRDRWKVAFF.

The CDR3 spells CASSVVGGRWTNTGELFF. CDR3 nucleotide sequence: TGCGCCAGCAGCGTCGTAGGGGGCCGATGGACGAACACCGGGGAGCTGTTTTTT. This sequence joins TRBV5-1 and TRBJ2-2; TRBD1 matches 7 bases. The CDR3 spans 18 residues. Germline V gene sequence: CDR1 SGHRS, CDR2 YFSETQ. The trim removed 4 bases at V and 0 bases at J, leaving 12 bases unmatched.

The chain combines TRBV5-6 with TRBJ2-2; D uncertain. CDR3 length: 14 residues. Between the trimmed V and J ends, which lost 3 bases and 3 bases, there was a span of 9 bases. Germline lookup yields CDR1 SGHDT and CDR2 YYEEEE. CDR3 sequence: CASSSALDTGELFF. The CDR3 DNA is TGTGCCAGCAGCTCAGCTCTCGACACCGGGGAGCTGTTTTTT.

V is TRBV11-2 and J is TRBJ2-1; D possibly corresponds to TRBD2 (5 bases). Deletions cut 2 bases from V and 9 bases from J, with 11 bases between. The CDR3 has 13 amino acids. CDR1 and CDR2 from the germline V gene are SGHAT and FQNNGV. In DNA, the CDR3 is TGTGCCAGCAGCTTACGGGAATGGGGTGAGCAGTTCTTC. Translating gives CASSLREWGEQFF.

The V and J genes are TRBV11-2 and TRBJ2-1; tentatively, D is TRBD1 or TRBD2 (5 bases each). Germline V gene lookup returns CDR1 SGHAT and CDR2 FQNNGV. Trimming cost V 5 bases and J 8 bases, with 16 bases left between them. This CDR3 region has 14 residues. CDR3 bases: TGTGCCAGCAGCAGGCAGGGAGTTGGCTATGAGCAGTTCTTC. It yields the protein CASSRQGVGYEQFF.

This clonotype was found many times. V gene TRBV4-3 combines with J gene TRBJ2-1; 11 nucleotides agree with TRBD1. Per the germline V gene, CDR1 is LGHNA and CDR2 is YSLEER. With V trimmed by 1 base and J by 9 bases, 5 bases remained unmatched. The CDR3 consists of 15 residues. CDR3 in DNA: TGCGCCAGCAGCCAAGTAGGACAGGGGGCGGGTGAGCAGTTCTTC. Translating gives CASSQVGQGAGEQFF.

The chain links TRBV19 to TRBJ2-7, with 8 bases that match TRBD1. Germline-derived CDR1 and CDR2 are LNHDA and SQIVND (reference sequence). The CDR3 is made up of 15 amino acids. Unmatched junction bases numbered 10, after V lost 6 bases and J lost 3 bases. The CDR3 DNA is TGTGCCAGTAGCTCCCCGGGACAGGCCTACTACGAGCAGTACTTC. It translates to CASSSPGQAYYEQYF. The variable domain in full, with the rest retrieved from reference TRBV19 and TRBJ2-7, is DGGITQSPKYLFRKEGQNVTLSCEQNLNHDAMYWYRQDPGQGLRLIYYSQIVNDFQKGDIAEGYSVSREKKESFPLTVTSAQKNPTAFYLCASSSPGQAYYEQYFGPGTRLTVT.

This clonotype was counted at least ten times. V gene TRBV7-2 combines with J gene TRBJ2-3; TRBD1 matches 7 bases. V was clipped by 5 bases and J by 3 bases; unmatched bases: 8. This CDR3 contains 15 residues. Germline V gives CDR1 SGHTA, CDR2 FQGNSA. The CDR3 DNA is TGTGCCAGCAGCACGCGGGCCAGGGGGACAGATACGCAGTATTTT. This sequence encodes CASSTRARGTDTQYF.

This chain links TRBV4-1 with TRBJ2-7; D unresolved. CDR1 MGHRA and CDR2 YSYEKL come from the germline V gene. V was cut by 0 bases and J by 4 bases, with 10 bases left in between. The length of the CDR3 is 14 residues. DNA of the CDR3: TGCGCCAGCAGCCAAGAACAGAATTCTTACGAGCAGTACTTC. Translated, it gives CASSQEQNSYEQYF.

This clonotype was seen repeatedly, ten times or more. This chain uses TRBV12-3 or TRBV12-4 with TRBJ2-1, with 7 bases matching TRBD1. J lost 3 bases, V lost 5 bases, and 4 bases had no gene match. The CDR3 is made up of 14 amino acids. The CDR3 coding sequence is TGTGCCAGCAGTATAGGGGGCGACTACAATGAGCAGTTCTTC. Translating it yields CASSIGGDYNEQFF.